The next 8 T cell receptor beta chains were all read from a single sample in a study of blood T cell repertoires in COVID-19. Libraries were prepared by immunoSEQ multiplex PCR; TCRdb keeps only in-frame clonotypes and omits some of them. This sample has 100,000 or so clones, with 79% found just once. Sequencing was carried out using peripheral blood. Source of these receptors: a human donor in a cohort sampled during active COVID-19.

This clone was found once. V is TRBV2 and J is TRBJ1-1, with no clear D. CDR3 length: 13 residues. In germline, CDR1 is SNHLY, CDR2 FYNNEI. Trimming left V 7 bases short and J 3 bases short, with 12 bases between. The CDR3 DNA reads as TGTGCCAGCAAGTCTCAGGTGGACACTGAAGCTTTCTTT. Its protein product is CASKSQVDTEAFF. Full variable domain (outside the CDR3, taken from reference TRBV2 and TRBJ1-1): EPEVTQTPSHQVTQMGQEVILRCVPISNHLYFYWYRQILGQKVEFLVSFYNNEISEKSEIFDDQFSVERPDGSNFTLKIRSTKLEDSAMYFCASKSQVDTEAFFGQGTRLTVV.

The chain recombines TRBV5-1 with TRBJ2-3; 8 nucleotides agree with TRBD1. This CDR3 is 15 amino acids long. With V trimmed by 4 bases and J by 4 bases, 8 bases remained unmatched. Germline V CDR1 and CDR2: SGHRS, YFSETQ. CDR3 sequence reads: CASSGTQGAADTQYF. The CDR3 DNA sequence: TGCGCCAGCAGCGGGACCCAGGGGGCCGCAGATACGCAGTATTTT.

The CDR3 nucleotides are TGCGCCAGCAGCCCGGATGGACCTTCCGGCGGGAAGTTCTTC. Its translation: CASSPDGPSGGKFF. The rearrangement uses TRBV5-1 and TRBJ2-1; D might be TRBD2 (6 bases). Trimming took off 4 bases at V and 14 bases at J, with 22 bases between the two ends. The length of the CDR3 is 14 residues. Germline CDR1 reads SGHRS; CDR2 reads YFSETQ.

The rearrangement uses TRBV5-8 and TRBJ2-3, with 11 nucleotides matching TRBD2. V shed 4 bases, J shed 5 bases, and the junction held 9 bases outside the gene matches. This CDR3 comprises 16 residues. Looked up from germline, CDR1 is SGHTS and CDR2 is YDEGEE. The CDR3 nucleotides read TGTGCCAGCAGCGCTGGGACTAGCGGAAGGGTAGATACGCAGTATTTT. Amino acid sequence: CASSAGTSGRVDTQYF.

The V call is TRBV21-1, the J call TRBJ1-6. TRBV21-1 is a listed pseudogene. CDR3 length: 17 amino acids. CDR3 amino acids: CASSTTHPDGRNSPLHF. The CDR3 DNA follows: TGTGCCAGCAGCACAACCCACCCAGACGGGAGAAATTCACCCCTCCACTTT.

The chain combines TRBV2 with TRBJ1-5; D is uncertain. V lost 6 bases, J lost 5 bases, and 14 bases lay in between. Germline values: CDR1 SNHLY, CDR2 FYNNEI. The CDR3 runs to 14 residues. This chain's CDR3 is CASSKRVEDQPQHF. The CDR3 nucleotides are TGTGCCAGCAGCAAACGGGTTGAGGATCAGCCCCAGCATTTT.

This rearrangement joins TRBV6-6 to TRBJ2-7; tentative D call: TRBD2 (5 bases). V was pared by 4 bases and J by 4 bases, with 8 bases between. CDR1 and CDR2 from the germline V gene are MNHNY and SVGAGI (reference sequence). The CDR3 consists of 12 residues. The CDR3 loop is CASSLGSYEQYF. Here the CDR3 DNA reads TGTGCCAGCAGTTTAGGGAGTTACGAGCAGTACTTC.

This rearrangement joins TRBV7-2 to TRBJ2-3; D is unclear. Trimming took off 5 bases at V and 4 bases at J, with 7 bases between the two ends. Per germline, CDR1 SGHTA and CDR2 FQGNSA. The CDR3 length is 12 residues. CDR3 nucleotide sequence: TGTGCCAGCAGCATAGACTCAGATACGCAGTATTTT. It encodes CASSIDSDTQYF.